This T cell receptor (beta chain) was identified in a study of T-cell reconstitution after alpha-beta-depleted transplantation in children. This CDR3 spans 12 amino acids. V shed 0 bases and J shed 5 bases, with 5 bases lying between them. From germline, CDR1 is LGHDT and CDR2 YNNKEL (reference sequence). This clonotype was detected a few times. As yet, its antigen is unknown. Points from the study as a whole: T-cell numbers and diversity one year post-transplant derived largely from freshly generated T cells. Elevated TCRbeta diversity at day 60 was traced, in some patients, to surviving recipient T cells and thymic progenitors.

It was with unique molecular identifiers that the TCRbeta library was prepared. Using its own MiXCR run on the PCR reads, TCRdb lists one record per CDR3 protein. The table includes 800,000 to 1,000,000 distinct CDR3 sequences, about 29% detected once. The receptor was derived from a boy under two years old who had a stem cell transplant for SCID, so the T cells may come from the graft donor. The starting material was PBMCs, mostly from graft donor cells, obtained 360 days after TCRalphabeta/CD19-depleted stem cell transplant. The chain recombines TRBV3-1 with TRBJ2-7, with D unresolved. In DNA form, the CDR3 reads TGTGCCAGCAGCCAAGATTTGCACGAGCAGTACTTC. Protein: CASSQDLHEQYF.